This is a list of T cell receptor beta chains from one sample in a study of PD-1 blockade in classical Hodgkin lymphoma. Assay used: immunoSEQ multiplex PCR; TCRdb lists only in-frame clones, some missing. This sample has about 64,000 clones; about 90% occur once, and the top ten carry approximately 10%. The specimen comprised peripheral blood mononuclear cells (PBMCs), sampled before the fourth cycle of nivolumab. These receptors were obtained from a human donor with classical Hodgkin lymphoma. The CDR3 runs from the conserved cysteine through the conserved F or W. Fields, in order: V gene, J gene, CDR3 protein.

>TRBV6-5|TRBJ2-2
CATWPPGANTGELFF
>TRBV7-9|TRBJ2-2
CASSPLTGTGELFF
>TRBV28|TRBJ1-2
CASRGTGDPNYGYTF
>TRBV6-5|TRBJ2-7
CASSSQVSYEQYF
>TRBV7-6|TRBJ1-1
CVSSSVRENEAFF
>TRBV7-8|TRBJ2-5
CASSPTSGRGETQYF
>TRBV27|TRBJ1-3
CASSLEGFGTGNTIYF
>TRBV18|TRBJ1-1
CASSFSEVMNTEAFF
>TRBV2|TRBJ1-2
CASSEGVGINYGYTF
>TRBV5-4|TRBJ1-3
CASSVTGGTIYF
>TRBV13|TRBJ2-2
CASSLEGLLSGELFF
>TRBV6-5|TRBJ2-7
CASRRAGISYEQYF
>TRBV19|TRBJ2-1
CASKPGLAGVEQFF
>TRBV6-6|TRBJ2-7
CASRPDGGSYEQYF
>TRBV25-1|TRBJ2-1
CASSDPIAGGIDEQFF
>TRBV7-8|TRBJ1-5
CASSLDRDINQPQHF
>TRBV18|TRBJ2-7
CASSPRDRGEQYF
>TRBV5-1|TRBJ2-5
CASSLGLRQETQYF
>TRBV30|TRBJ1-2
CAWWPQGGQGGYTF
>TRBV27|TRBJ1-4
CASSNRNEKLFF
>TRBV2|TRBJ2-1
CASTPYISNEQFF
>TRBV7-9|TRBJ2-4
CASSPPLISGVGYF
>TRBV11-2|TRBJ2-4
CASSAGLAGVVQYF
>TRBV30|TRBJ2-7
CAWSKGGYEQYF
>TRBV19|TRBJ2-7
CASSIDYVDSQYEQYF
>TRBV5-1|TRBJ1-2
CASSLVFQYGYTF
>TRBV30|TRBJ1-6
CAWSVDRVNSPLHF
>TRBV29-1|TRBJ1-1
CSGGPLTEAFF
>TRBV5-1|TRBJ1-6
CASSFGGLSPLHF
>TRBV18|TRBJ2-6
CASSPEGYGANVLTF
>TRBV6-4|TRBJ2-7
CASSAPALQISSYEQYF
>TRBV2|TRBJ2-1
CASRETGTGSRIEQFF
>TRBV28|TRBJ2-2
CASSFMGAGELFF
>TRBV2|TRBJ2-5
CASRRGVETQYF
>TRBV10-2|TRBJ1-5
CASSESKSNQPQHF